Sequencing of this T cell receptor beta chain was carried out in a study of T cells in Graves' hyperthyroidism and ophthalmopathy. General study results and limits: Most thyroid-expanded clonotypes above 0.001 were also found in blood. It was a median about 7.1 months before onset that the model predicted ophthalmopathy.

This clonotype occurred many times. Its antigen is undetermined. Amplified regions were TCR beta CDR3 sequences from RNA transcripts. The primer set for the first-round RT-PCR of the TCR CDR3 was HTBI. A single record per CDR3 protein comes from TCRdb applying MiXCR to the multiplex PCR reads. The data contain roughly 300,000 distinct CDR3 sequences, 18% of them singletons. The CDR3 spans 13 residues. The germline V and J ends were trimmed by 6 bases and 7 bases, with 15 bases remaining between them. Germline V gives CDR1 SNHLY, CDR2 FYNNEI. Graves' hyperthyroidism without ophthalmopathy progression within 18 months was termed stable.

The receptor comes from a woman aged 50 to 65 with Graves' hyperthyroidism. Material for sequencing was blood. The chain couples TRBV2 to TRBJ1-1; a weak D match, TRBD1 (5 bases). Here the CDR3 DNA reads TGTGCCAGCAGCAGGGACGCACTCGGTGAAGCTTTCTTT. Protein product: CASSRDALGEAFF.